This entry lists 11 T cell receptor beta chains sequenced from one sample in a study of breast tumors, draining lymph nodes, adjacent tissues. In TCRdb, the multiplex PCR reads were re-called with MiXCR into one record per CDR3 protein. Here the sample spans tens of thousands of distinct CDR3 sequences, 23% being singletons. Sequencing was carried out using breast tumor tissue. All receptors come from a female donor with breast cancer. Some clones in this sample may be carry-over from other donors' samples.

This clonotype was detected ten times or more. V is TRBV20-1 and J is TRBJ1-2; no clear D. This CDR3 spans 12 amino acids. The V gene's germline CDR1 is DFQATT and CDR2 SNEGSKA (reference sequence). V lost 2 bases and J 2 bases, leaving 6 bases between the germline ends. CDR3 protein: CSARKGNYGYTF. In DNA form, the CDR3 reads TGCAGTGCTAGAAAAGGAAACTATGGCTACACCTTC.

This clonotype was detected ten times or more. J is TRBJ1-6 and V is TRBV7-9, with a tentative D call TRBD1 (6 bases). CDR1 is SEHNR, CDR2 FQNEAQ, per germline (reference sequence). Trimming shortened V by 5 bases and J by 3 bases, and 14 bases separated the two germline ends. The CDR3 extends over 16 amino acids. The DNA of the CDR3 is TGTGCCAGCAGCCTCGAGGGGGGGATCTATAATTCACCCCTCCACTTT. It translates to CASSLEGGIYNSPLHF. The full variable domain, in which reference TRBV7-9 and TRBJ1-6 provide the parts outside the CDR3, is DTGVSQNPRHKITKRGQNVTFRCDPISEHNRLYWYRQTLGQGPEFLTYFQNEAQLEKSRLLSDRFSAERPKGSFSTLEIQRTEQGDSAMYLCASSLEGGIYNSPLHFGNGTRLTVT.

This clonotype came up many times. The CDR3 region is CASSVDSGKHTGELFF. CDR3 in DNA: TGTGCCAGCAGCGTAGATTCAGGGAAACACACCGGGGAGCTGTTTTTT. The chain uses TRBV9 and TRBJ2-2; a weak D match, TRBD1 (5 bases). The CDR3 contains 16 residues. The V gene's germline CDR1 is SGDLS and CDR2 YYNGEE. The V end was cut by 0 bases, the J end by 3 bases, with 12 bases between.

This clonotype appeared many times. This chain connects TRBV20-1 to TRBJ2-1, with 7 nucleotides matching TRBD2. CDR3 length: 16 residues. J lost 0 bases, V lost 0 bases, and 5 bases had no gene match. Germline V gene data show CDR1 as DFQATT and CDR2 as SNEGSKA (reference sequence). In nucleotides, the CDR3 is TGCAGTGCTAGAGATATGGGCGGGAGCTCCTACAATGAGCAGTTCTTC. It specifies CSARDMGGSSYNEQFF.

The sample holds many counts of this clonotype. The chain recombines TRBV19 with TRBJ2-1, with D tentatively TRBD2 (5 bases). Germline CDR1 and CDR2: LNHDA and SQIVND (reference sequence). The CDR3 is made up of 12 amino acids. Trimming pared 7 bases from V and 4 bases from J, leaving 8 bases between. The CDR3 DNA is TGTGCCAGTAAGACTACTTACAATGAGCAGTTCTTC. Amino acids: CASKTTYNEQFF.

This clonotype was seen many times. The chain uses TRBV12-3 or TRBV12-4 and TRBJ2-1; 8 nucleotides line up with TRBD1. The V and J ends lost 7 bases and 5 bases, in that order; junction bases with no gene match: 7. The CDR3 contains 14 residues. CDR3 in DNA: TGTGCCAGCAACCCGGGACAGGTCGACAATGAGCAGTTCTTC. Amino acid sequence: CASNPGQVDNEQFF.

The V call is TRBV12-5, the J call TRBJ2-5, with 11 bases fitting TRBD1. Per the germline V gene, CDR1 is LGHNT and CDR2 is FRNRAP. This CDR3 spans 16 amino acids. Losses at the gene ends were 6 bases for V and 1 base for J; bases not matched to a gene: 7. CDR3 sequence: CASGPDRGRPQETQYF. The CDR3 DNA sequence: TGTGCTAGTGGCCCGGACAGGGGGCGACCCCAAGAGACCCAGTACTTC.

This clonotype was found many times. The V and J genes are TRBV6-5 and TRBJ2-7, with D perhaps being TRBD1 or TRBD2 (6 bases each). Germline CDR1 reads MNHEY; CDR2 reads SVGAGI. The V gene lost 2 bases and the J gene lost 5 bases, with 13 bases spanning the gap. The CDR3 covers 14 residues. The CDR3 sequence is CASSYTGAAHEQYF. CDR3 bases: TGTGCCAGCAGTTACACGGGGGCTGCCCACGAGCAGTACTTC.

This clonotype showed up many times. This chain uses TRBV7-9 with TRBJ2-2; 11 bases fit TRBD2. The CDR3 is 16 residues long. Looked up from germline, CDR1 is SEHNR and CDR2 is FQNEAQ (reference sequence). The J segment lost 5 bases and the V segment lost 3 bases, leaving 5 bases of the junction unmatched. As DNA, the CDR3 is TGTGCCAGCAGCTTCATAGCGGGAGGGAGGACCGGGGAGCTGTTTTTT. Its protein product is CASSFIAGGRTGELFF.

This clonotype was recorded many times. The chain employs TRBV20-1 and TRBJ1-6; D uncertain. Deletions cut 2 bases from V and 9 bases from J, with 17 bases between. The germline CDR1 and CDR2 sequences are DFQATT and SNEGSKA (reference sequence). This CDR3 is 15 amino acids long. The CDR3 nucleotides are TGCAGTGCTAGACGGGGTGAGATGGAAATTTCACCCCTCCACTTT. Its translation is CSARRGEMEISPLHF.

This clonotype was found many times. The chain combines TRBV27 with TRBJ1-2; a weak D match, TRBD1 (6 bases). V lost 0 bases, J lost 4 bases, and 15 bases lay in between. The germline CDR1 and CDR2 sequences are MNHEY and SMNVEV (reference sequence). The CDR3 loop spans 16 amino acids. CDR3 region: CASSLSMGGAPYGYTF. The DNA for the CDR3 is TGTGCCAGCAGTTTATCGATGGGGGGCGCACCCTATGGCTACACCTTC.